A single sample gave rise to the 13 T cell receptor beta chains below, sequenced in a study of blood T cell repertoires in COVID-19. The repertoire was sequenced with immunoSEQ multiplex PCR; TCRdb's copy has only in-frame clones and lacks some. The sample includes 270,000 or so clones, approximately 89% of them seen just once. The sequenced sample consisted of PBMCs or T cells enriched from blood (not recorded which). These receptors came from a man in his forties who had been exposed to COVID-19.

This chain links TRBV5-6 with TRBJ2-2; TRBD2 matches at 10 bases. Germline-derived CDR1 and CDR2 are SGHDT and YYEEEE. The V segment lost 2 bases and the J segment 5 bases; nucleotides outside the gene matches: 3. The CDR3 totals 15 residues. CDR3 sequence (DNA): TGTGCCAGCAGCTTAGCGGGAGGGCTGACCGGGGAGCTGTTTTTT. Translating gives CASSLAGGLTGELFF.

J is TRBJ2-7 and V is TRBV19; TRBD2 is a possible D gene (5 bases). Germline CDR1 LNHDA, CDR2 SQIVND (reference sequence). The CDR3 covers 13 residues. V lost 0 bases to trimming and J lost 4 bases, with 7 bases between them. The CDR3 DNA is TGTGCCAGTAGTATAGATCGGGATTACGAGCAGTACTTC. It translates to CASSIDRDYEQYF.

The V call is TRBV30, the J call TRBJ2-7; 9 nucleotides match TRBD2. V shed 0 bases, J shed 6 bases, and the junction held 15 bases outside the gene matches. CDR1 GTSNPN and CDR2 SVGIG come from the germline V gene (reference sequence). This CDR3 has 17 residues. The CDR3: CAWSVLIGPREGLEQYF. As DNA, the CDR3 is TGTGCCTGGAGTGTACTAATCGGGCCGCGGGAGGGTCTCGAGCAGTACTTC.

V gene TRBV7-9 combines with J gene TRBJ2-5; TRBD1 is a possible D gene (8 bases). The V gene's germline CDR1 is SEHNR and CDR2 FQNEAQ (reference sequence). Trimming left V 6 bases short and J 4 bases short, with 15 bases between. The CDR3 is 14 amino acids. CDR3 region: CASRDNRGGETQYF. DNA for the CDR3: TGTGCCAGCAGGGATAACAGGGGGGGAGAGACCCAGTACTTC. Together with reference TRBV7-9 and TRBJ2-5, the CDR3 gives the full variable domain: DTGVSQNPRHKITKRGQNVTFRCDPISEHNRLYWYRQTLGQGPEFLTYFQNEAQLEKSRLLSDRFSAERPKGSFSTLEIQRTEQGDSAMYLCASRDNRGGETQYFGPGTRLLVL.

The rearrangement uses TRBV10-3 and TRBJ2-3; TRBD1 aligns across 11 bases. Unmatched junction bases numbered 4, after V lost 4 bases and J lost 7 bases. Germline loops: CDR1 ENHRY, CDR2 SYGVKD. The CDR3 runs to 14 residues. In DNA form, the CDR3 reads TGTGCCATCAGTGGGGACAGGGGGACGAATACGCAGTATTTT. It yields the protein CAISGDRGTNTQYF.

V and J are TRBV4-1 and TRBJ2-3; D is perhaps TRBD2 (5 bases). CDR1 is MGHRA and CDR2 is YSYEKL in the germline V gene. This CDR3 has 13 amino acids. V was pared by 2 bases and J by 6 bases, with 9 bases between. The CDR3 sequence: CASSQNSVDTQYF. CDR3 coding DNA: TGCGCCAGCAGCCAAAATAGCGTGGATACGCAGTATTTT.

CDR3 in DNA: TGTGCCACCAGTGCCCCCCTGGGGAGGGAAGAGTACGGGGAGCTGTTTTTT. Protein sequence: CATSAPLGREEYGELFF. This chain links TRBV24-1 with TRBJ2-2, with 7 bases aligning to TRBD2. Germline trimming cut 5 bases from V and 7 bases from J; bases unmatched to any gene: 15. The CDR3 has 17 residues. Germline values: CDR1 KGHDR, CDR2 SFDVKD.

The V and J genes are TRBV28 and TRBJ2-7; D gene ambiguous. The CDR3 is 12 residues long. The germline V gene encodes CDR1 MDHEN and CDR2 SYDVKM. The V gene lost 5 bases and the J gene lost 0 bases, with 5 bases spanning the gap. The DNA for the CDR3 is TGTGCCAGCAGTCCTCGCTCCTACGAGCAGTACTTC. As protein: CASSPRSYEQYF.

This clone was seen once. This chain uses TRBV19 with TRBJ1-2; TRBD1 is a possible D gene (6 bases). The V gene's germline CDR1 is LNHDA and CDR2 SQIVND (reference sequence). CDR3 length equals 16 residues. The V end was cut by 2 bases, the J end by 3 bases, with 16 bases between. The CDR3 here is CASSIIRGGADYGYTF. CDR3 in DNA: TGTGCCAGTAGTATAATTAGGGGGGGCGCGGACTATGGCTACACCTTC.

Written as DNA, the CDR3 is TGTGCCAGCAGGTTGACTAGCGGGAGTTACAATGAGCAGTTCTTC. Protein product: CASRLTSGSYNEQFF. The V and J genes are TRBV6-5 and TRBJ2-1, with 12 nucleotides matching TRBD2. CDR3 length: 15 residues. Germline lookup yields CDR1 MNHEY and CDR2 SVGAGI. Trimming removed 6 bases from V and 4 bases from J; junction bases left unmatched: 4.

This rearrangement joins TRBV28 to TRBJ1-1, with 7 bases fitting TRBD1. CDR3 size: 13 residues. V trimming: 6 bases; J trimming: 4 bases; junction bases outside the gene matches: 5. Per germline, CDR1 MDHEN and CDR2 SYDVKM. The CDR3 sequence: CASRKRGRTEAFF. The CDR3, as DNA: TGTGCCAGCAGGAAAAGGGGGCGCACTGAAGCTTTCTTT.

The chain combines TRBV10-3 with TRBJ2-7, with 10 bases lining up with TRBD1. Trimming removed 2 bases from V and 6 bases from J; junction bases left unmatched: 4. The CDR3 loop spans 14 amino acids. CDR1 ENHRY and CDR2 SYGVKD come from the germline V gene. The CDR3 loop reads CAISEQGQGREQYF. CDR3 bases: TGTGCCATCAGTGAGCAGGGACAGGGGCGCGAGCAGTACTTC.

The chain joins TRBV10-3 to TRBJ2-3, with 8 positions matching TRBD2. Germline assignment: CDR1 ENHRY and CDR2 SYGVKD. The CDR3 totals 13 residues. Trimming cost V 10 bases and J 3 bases; bases outside gene matches: 6. The CDR3 sequence: CATTSGGTDTQYF. The DNA for the CDR3 is TGTGCCACCACTAGCGGAGGTACAGATACGCAGTATTTT.